Following are 13 T cell receptor beta chains from one sample sequenced in a study of radiation and T cells in renal cell carcinoma. Some clones are missing from TCRdb's copy, which holds only in-frame ones; the method was immunoSEQ multiplex PCR. The table includes under 20,000 clones, 55% to 65% detected once. Treatment of the sample: 15 Gy SBRT to primary tumor, nephrectomy 4 weeks later. This specimen was tumor tissue, taken from a patient whose treatment included radiotherapy and nephrectomy. Every receptor here comes from a woman aged 70 to 79 with renal cell carcinoma.

The chain employs TRBV7-2 and TRBJ2-7, with 7 bases aligning to TRBD1. Trimming at V came to 4 bases and at J to 3 bases, leaving 6 bases not matched to a gene. The germline V gene encodes CDR1 SGHTA and CDR2 FQGNSA. CDR3 size: 14 residues. CDR3 sequence (DNA): TGTGCCAGCAGCTCACCGGGACAGCACTACGAGCAGTACTTC. It codes for CASSSPGQHYEQYF.

This clone showed up just once. The J gene is TRBJ2-1, the V gene TRBV13; TRBD2 matches at 10 bases. The length of the CDR3 is 15 residues. Germline V CDR1 and CDR2: PRHDT, FYEKMQ (reference sequence). Losses at the gene ends were 3 bases for V and 5 bases for J; bases not matched to a gene: 4. CDR3 DNA sequence: TGTGCCAGCAGCTTTGGACTAGCGGCTCACAATGAGCAGTTCTTC. It yields the protein CASSFGLAAHNEQFF.

V usage is TRBV7-9 and J usage is TRBJ2-1; TRBD2 matches at 7 bases. With 5 bases clipped from V and 4 bases from J, the junction kept 11 bases outside the gene matches. Germline assignment: CDR1 SEHNR and CDR2 FQNEAQ (reference sequence). The CDR3 extends over 16 amino acids. Here the CDR3 reads CASSQPSAGPYNEQFF. In DNA, the CDR3 is TGTGCCAGCAGCCAACCCTCAGCGGGGCCATACAATGAGCAGTTCTTC.

This clone was seen a handful of times. V gene TRBV7-9 combines with J gene TRBJ2-7, with a possible D match to TRBD1 (7 bases). The CDR3 consists of 15 residues. Trimming left V 6 bases short and J 11 bases short, with 26 bases between. CDR1 is SEHNR, CDR2 FQNEAQ, per germline (reference sequence). The CDR3 reads CASSLGGSDRTLKYF. CDR3 nucleotides: TGTGCCAGCAGTCTAGGGGGGTCGGACAGGACCCTGAAGTACTTC.

The chain carries TRBV9 and TRBJ2-7; a weak D match, TRBD2 (6 bases). V was pared by 4 bases and J by 5 bases, with 25 bases between. Germline V gene sequence: CDR1 SGDLS, CDR2 YYNGEE. The CDR3 length is 17 residues. The CDR3 region is CASSPSLRGGVQDEQYF. The CDR3 coding sequence is TGTGCCAGCAGCCCTTCGCTTCGAGGCGGGGTGCAGGACGAGCAGTACTTC.

The chain links TRBV19 to TRBJ1-1, with D possibly being TRBD1 (5 bases). There are 14 residues in the CDR3. The V end was cut by 8 bases, the J end by 3 bases, with 16 bases between. Germline loops: CDR1 LNHDA, CDR2 SQIVND (reference sequence). In DNA form, the CDR3 reads TGTGCCAGTCGGTGGGCAGGGAGGGACACTGAAGCTTTCTTT. Translated: CASRWAGRDTEAFF.

The chain employs TRBV10-3 and TRBJ2-5; TRBD1 agrees at 7 bases. Germline CDR1 is ENHRY and CDR2 is SYGVKD. The CDR3 loop spans 14 amino acids. The ends lost 2 bases at V and 5 bases at J; junction bases unmatched: 5. CDR3 protein: CAISEPGTDETQYF. The CDR3 DNA reads as TGTGCCATCAGTGAGCCCGGGACAGATGAGACCCAGTACTTC.

This chain connects TRBV7-9 to TRBJ2-7; no firm D call. Germline loops: CDR1 SEHNR, CDR2 FQNEAQ (reference sequence). V lost 5 bases to trimming and J lost 3 bases, with 8 bases between them. The CDR3 length is 12 residues. The DNA of the CDR3 is TGTGCCAGCAGCCCGGACGGCTACGAGCAGTACTTC. It is translated as CASSPDGYEQYF.

V usage is TRBV19 and J usage is TRBJ1-1; D unclear. V was clipped by 3 bases and J by 1 base, with 9 bases between them. The CDR3 length is 14 residues. Germline-derived CDR1 and CDR2 are LNHDA and SQIVND (reference sequence). The CDR3 protein is CASSIGARNTEAFF. CDR3 nucleotide sequence: TGTGCCAGTAGTATCGGCGCTCGGAACACTGAAGCTTTCTTT.

The V call is TRBV5-6, the J call TRBJ1-3, with D perhaps TRBD1 (5 bases). Germline V gene sequence: CDR1 SGHDT, CDR2 YYEEEE. Trimming took off 4 bases at V and 4 bases at J, with 15 bases between the two ends. CDR3 size: 15 residues. The DNA of the CDR3 is TGTGCCAGCAGCCGCAGGGAAGTGGGAGGAAACACCATATATTTT. Amino acids: CASSRREVGGNTIYF.

This clone has a handful of counts. The V gene is TRBV19, the J gene TRBJ1-1, with D unresolved. This CDR3 contains 12 residues. V lost 3 bases and J 5 bases, leaving 7 bases between the germline ends. Per the germline V gene, CDR1 is LNHDA and CDR2 is SQIVND (reference sequence). The CDR3 bases are TGTGCCAGTAGTATCCGGTGGACTGAAGCTTTCTTT. It codes for CASSIRWTEAFF.

This sequence joins TRBV6-4 and TRBJ2-2; D is uncertain. The V end was cut by 4 bases, the J end by 5 bases, with 11 bases between. This CDR3 has 14 amino acids. The V gene's germline CDR1 is MRHNA and CDR2 SNTAGT. CDR3 in DNA: TGTGCCAGCAGTGGAGGAGCCGGAACCGGGGAGCTGTTTTTT. Protein: CASSGGAGTGELFF.

The rearrangement links TRBV14 to TRBJ2-5; 7 bases map to TRBD2. The J call is uncertain, as TRBJ2-7 better fits the DNA end. Germline V gene lookup returns CDR1 SGHDN and CDR2 FVKESK. CDR3 length equals 15 residues. This chain's CDR3 is CASSQPRTRPYEQYF. DNA for the CDR3: TGTGCCAGCAGCCAACCTCGGACTAGACCCTACGAGCAGTACTTC.